The present TCR beta chain was sequenced within a study of cytomegalovirus exposure and HLA in healthy donors. Clones were sequenced by immunoSEQ multiplex PCR, and TCRdb holds only the in-frame ones, with some missing. The table lists 78,000 or so clones, approximately 95% of them singletons. This CDR3 spans 18 amino acids. This clone is a singleton in its sample. V gene TRBV12-1 combines with J gene TRBJ2-7; TRBD2, as called in the table, went unchecked against the DNA. TRBV12-1 is noted as a pseudogene. What was sequenced was PBMCs. This sequence originates from a man aged 18 to 29 in good health and CMV-seropositive. The CDR3 protein is CASSFEPGGGLSSYEQYF. CDR3 coding DNA: TGTGCCAGCAGCTTTGAGCCTGGGGGGGGCCTCAGCTCCTACGAGCAGTACTTC.